Presented here are 32 T cell receptor beta chains from one specimen sequenced in a study of cytomegalovirus exposure and HLA in healthy donors. The PCR used 60 Vbeta and 13 Jbeta primers. Sequencing used immunoSEQ multiplex PCR; TCRdb keeps in-frame clones, though not all of them. The top ten hold roughly 1.5% of the sample, which has roughly 180,000 clones, around 82% seen once. The sequenced sample consisted of PBMCs. These receptors were obtained from a male donor in good health and CMV-seronegative.

The chain combines TRBV4-2 with TRBJ2-5; 7 positions agree with TRBD2. The J call could be wrong; TRBJ2-7 is a better fit for the DNA end. The CDR3 consists of 15 residues. Germline-derived CDR1 and CDR2 are LGHNA and YNFKEQ. The CDR3 nucleotides are TGTGCCAGCAGCGCCTCCCTAGCGGCCTCCTACGAGCAGTACTTC. Protein product: CASSASLAASYEQYF.

The chain recombines TRBV5-1 with TRBJ1-6; D gene unclear. The V gene's germline CDR1 is SGHRS and CDR2 YFSETQ. V was cut by 0 bases and J by 8 bases, with 12 bases left in between. CDR3 length: 15 amino acids. The CDR3 sequence is CASSLGAGAYSPLHF. The DNA for the CDR3 is TGCGCCAGCAGCTTGGGGGCGGGCGCCTATTCACCCCTCCACTTT.

The chain is built from TRBV28 and TRBJ1-1, with D unresolved. The ends were cut back, 6 bases at V and 4 bases at J, with 12 bases in the middle. Germline values: CDR1 MDHEN, CDR2 SYDVKM. This CDR3 contains 13 residues. The DNA of the CDR3 is TGTGCCAGCAGCCTCCTATCCGGCACTGAAGCTTTCTTT. Its protein product is CASSLLSGTEAFF.

The chain links TRBV27 to TRBJ1-4, with D perhaps TRBD1 (6 bases). Trimming took 6 bases from V and 8 from J, leaving 16 bases between them. The V gene's germline CDR1 is MNHEY and CDR2 SMNVEV (reference sequence). The CDR3 length is 14 residues. This CDR3 is CASSVTGHEEKLFF. CDR3 sequence (DNA): TGTGCCAGCAGCGTAACAGGGCACGAGGAAAAACTGTTTTTT. Drawing the rest from reference TRBV27 and TRBJ1-4, the complete variable domain is EAQVTQNPRYLITVTGKKLTVTCSQNMNHEYMSWYRQDPGLGLRQIYYSMNVEVTDKGDVPEGYKVSRKEKRNFPLILESPSPNQTSLYFCASSVTGHEEKLFFGSGTQLSVL.

The chain carries TRBV4-1 and TRBJ1-6; 7 bases agree with TRBD1. The germline V gene encodes CDR1 MGHRA and CDR2 YSYEKL. The CDR3 extends over 18 amino acids. J gave up 0 bases and V 4 bases, and 9 bases lay outside the gene matches. The CDR3 region is CASSPRPDRSSYNSPLHF. CDR3 DNA: TGCGCCAGCAGCCCCAGACCGGACAGGAGCTCCTATAATTCACCCCTCCACTTT.

J is TRBJ1-2 and V is TRBV30; the match to TRBD1 covers 12 bases. The CDR3 runs 14 residues. Germline CDR1 is GTSNPN and CDR2 is SVGIG (reference sequence). Germline trimming cut 2 bases from V and 8 bases from J; bases unmatched to any gene: 6. The CDR3 loop reads CAWSTLGTGGGYTF. The CDR3 DNA reads as TGTGCCTGGAGTACCCTCGGGACAGGGGGCGGCTACACCTTC.

The V call is TRBV7-9, the J call TRBJ2-5; D is unclear. The CDR3 has 15 residues. The ends were cut back, 1 base at V and 0 bases at J, with 9 bases in the middle. Germline assignment: CDR1 SEHNR and CDR2 FQNEAQ (reference sequence). The CDR3 DNA follows: TGTGCCAGCAGCTTAGACGCGGCCTACCAAGAGACCCAGTACTTC. Translated: CASSLDAAYQETQYF.

This chain uses TRBV15 with TRBJ2-1; D gene uncertain. Trimming stripped 0 bases from V and 5 bases from J, with 8 bases between. Germline loops: CDR1 LNHNV, CDR2 YYDKDF (reference sequence). The length of the CDR3 is 14 residues. The CDR3 sequence: CATSRDGQHNEQFF. The CDR3 DNA follows: TGTGCCACCAGCAGAGATGGGCAGCACAATGAGCAGTTCTTC.

The chain links TRBV30 to TRBJ2-1; D is uncertain. The CDR3 totals 13 residues. Germline V gene data show CDR1 as GTSNPN and CDR2 as SVGIG (reference sequence). V was trimmed by 0 bases and J by 7 bases, leaving 10 bases between them. The CDR3 coding sequence is TGTGCCTGGAGTGTATCCCCTAGTAATGAGCAGTTCTTC. It translates to CAWSVSPSNEQFF.

The chain couples TRBV25-1 to TRBJ2-2; D might be TRBD2 (5 bases). The CDR3 is made up of 17 amino acids. Germline V CDR1 and CDR2: MGHDK, SYGVNS. V was trimmed by 3 bases and J by 0 bases, leaving 14 bases between them. The CDR3 DNA sequence: TGTGCCAGCAGTGAGGCTCCGCGGGTAACGAACACCGGGGAGCTGTTTTTT. Amino acids: CASSEAPRVTNTGELFF.

This clone showed up just once. The CDR3 here is CASSLRGNTEAFF. The CDR3 nucleotides are TGTGCCAGCAGCTTGCGGGGGAACACTGAAGCTTTCTTT. The chain employs TRBV5-8 and TRBJ1-1; no reliable D call. V was pared by 1 base and J by 1 base, with 5 bases between. Germline V lookup: CDR1 SGHTS, CDR2 YDEGEE. This CDR3 is 13 amino acids long. Based on the CDR3 plus reference TRBV5-8 and TRBJ1-1, the full variable domain is EAGVTQSPTHLIKTRGQQATLRCSPISGHTSVYWYQQALGLGLQFLLWYDEGEERNRGNFPPRFSGRQFPNYSSELNVNALELEDSALYLCASSLRGNTEAFFGQGTRLTVV.

This sequence joins TRBV21-1 and TRBJ1-2; the table's TRBD1 call for D was not verified on the DNA. TRBV21-1 represents a pseudogene. The CDR3 spans 15 residues. The CDR3 loop is CASSKIRTAHYGYTF. CDR3 bases: TGTGCCAGCAGCAAAATACGAACAGCTCACTATGGCTACACCTTC.

This chain joins TRBV19 and TRBJ2-3; a weak D match, TRBD2 (6 bases). V lost 7 bases and J lost 4, with 15 bases in between. Germline-derived CDR1 and CDR2 are LNHDA and SQIVND (reference sequence). CDR3 size: 14 residues. The CDR3 DNA reads as TGTGCCAGTACCTTCGGGACTTTCTCAGATACGCAGTATTTT. Its protein is CASTFGTFSDTQYF.

This chain uses TRBV21-1 with TRBJ1-1. TRBV21-1 is a pseudogene. This CDR3 is built from 18 residues. Here the CDR3 DNA reads TGTGCCAGATCGATCCCGCCATCGGATCTCGGGAAAAACACTGAAGCTTTCTTT. It codes for CARSIPPSDLGKNTEAFF.

The chain carries TRBV27 and TRBJ1-3; 8 nucleotides agree with TRBD1. The germline V gene encodes CDR1 MNHEY and CDR2 SMNVEV (reference sequence). The CDR3 is made up of 17 amino acids. J lost 0 bases, V lost 5 bases, and 9 bases had no gene match. CDR3 nucleotide sequence: TGTGCCAGCAGTACCCGACAGGGGAGCGGCTCTGGAAACACCATATATTTT. It encodes CASSTRQGSGSGNTIYF.

The rearrangement links TRBV28 to TRBJ1-5, with 7 bases identical to TRBD1. Germline V CDR1 and CDR2: MDHEN, SYDVKM. The CDR3 consists of 14 residues. V lost 5 bases to trimming and J lost 4 bases; unmatched junction nucleotides: 5. The CDR3 sequence is CASSGETGNQPQHF. CDR3 coding DNA: TGTGCCAGCAGTGGGGAGACAGGGAATCAGCCCCAGCATTTT.

The chain joins TRBV5-1 to TRBJ2-5; D is possibly TRBD2 (5 bases). V dropped 5 bases and J dropped 4 bases, with 9 bases sitting between them. The CDR3 has 12 amino acids. Germline V CDR1 and CDR2: SGHRS, YFSETQ. The CDR3 bases are TGCGCCAGCAGTCGAGAGGGAGAGACCCAGTACTTC. This encodes CASSREGETQYF. Supplemented by reference TRBV5-1 and TRBJ2-5, the full variable domain reads KAGVTQTPRYLIKTRGQQVTLSCSPISGHRSVSWYQQTPGQGLQFLFEYFSETQRNKGNFPGRFSGRQFSNSRSEMNVSTLELGDSALYLCASSREGETQYFGPGTRLLVL.

The chain joins TRBV14 to TRBJ1-1, with TRBD1 identical over 8 bases. With V trimmed by 2 bases and J by 4 bases, 6 bases remained unmatched. The CDR3 runs 15 residues. Germline V lookup: CDR1 SGHDN, CDR2 FVKESK. The CDR3 DNA reads TGTGCCAGCAGCCAAACAGGGGGACGGGGCACTGAAGCTTTCTTT. Translating gives CASSQTGGRGTEAFF.

The chain has TRBV5-1 and TRBJ1-1, with TRBD1 matching 12 bases. J gave up 5 bases and V 3 bases, and 2 bases lay outside the gene matches. The CDR3 extends over 14 amino acids. Germline CDR1 SGHRS, CDR2 YFSETQ. CDR3 amino acids: CASSSGQGATEAFF. In nucleotides, the CDR3 is TGCGCCAGCAGCTCGGGACAGGGGGCTACTGAAGCTTTCTTT.

This chain joins TRBV21-1 and TRBJ1-1. TRBV21-1 is recorded as a pseudogene. This CDR3 has 13 residues. The CDR3 nucleotides are TGTGCCAGCAGCAAGGACGGGGACACTGAAGCTTTCTTT. Translated, it gives CASSKDGDTEAFF.

This chain connects TRBV2 to TRBJ1-3; D may be TRBD1 (6 bases). The germline V gene encodes CDR1 SNHLY and CDR2 FYNNEI. This CDR3 is 13 amino acids long. Trimming stripped 6 bases from V and 4 bases from J, with 10 bases between. The CDR3 region has the DNA TGTGCCAGCAGCCTAGGGGGAGGAAACACCATATATTTT. Its protein product is CASSLGGGNTIYF.

This clone came up once. This rearrangement joins TRBV6-6 to TRBJ1-6; 9 nucleotides align to TRBD1. The CDR3 has 16 residues. J gave up 5 bases and V 5 bases, and 7 bases lay outside the gene matches. The germline V gene encodes CDR1 MNHNY and CDR2 SVGAGI (reference sequence). The CDR3 sequence: CASSGLDRGNNSPLHF. The CDR3 nucleotides are TGTGCCAGCAGTGGATTGGACAGGGGTAATAATTCACCCCTCCACTTT.

This clone has a handful of counts. The chain links TRBV2 to TRBJ2-7; TRBD1 matches at 8 bases. J gave up 2 bases and V 4 bases, and 4 bases lay outside the gene matches. The CDR3 spans 14 residues. CDR1 is SNHLY and CDR2 is FYNNEI in the germline V gene. The DNA of the CDR3 is TGTGCCAGCAGTGTTGGACAGGGAACCTACGAGCAGTACTTC. This translates into CASSVGQGTYEQYF.

The CDR3 spells CASRSLADGGETQYF. The CDR3 DNA follows: TGCGCCAGCAGGTCCCTAGCGGACGGGGGGGAGACCCAGTACTTC. This chain uses TRBV5-1 with TRBJ2-5, with 7 positions matching TRBD2. With V trimmed by 5 bases and J by 5 bases, 12 bases remained unmatched. Germline V gives CDR1 SGHRS, CDR2 YFSETQ. The CDR3 spans 15 residues.

V is TRBV11-1 and J is TRBJ2-7, with D maybe TRBD1 (6 bases). V was shortened by 2 bases and J by 7 bases, with 18 bases between the two germline ends. Germline V gene sequence: CDR1 SGHAT, CDR2 FQDESV (reference sequence). This CDR3 has 15 amino acids. CDR3 region: CASSLIQGFTTEQYF. The DNA for the CDR3 is TGTGCCAGCAGCTTAATACAGGGCTTTACCACGGAGCAGTACTTC. The full variable domain, rest sourced from reference TRBV11-1 and TRBJ2-7, is EAEVAQSPRYKITEKSQAVAFWCDPISGHATLYWYRQILGQGPELLVQFQDESVVDDSQLPKDRFSAERLKGVDSTLKIQPAELGDSAMYLCASSLIQGFTTEQYFGPGTRLTVT.

This rearrangement joins TRBV18 to TRBJ2-1, with 12 positions matching TRBD2. After removal of 1 base from V and 6 bases from J, the junction contained 7 bases not matched to a gene. Looked up from germline, CDR1 is KGHSH and CDR2 is LQKENI. CDR3 length: 17 amino acids. The CDR3 region has the DNA TGTGCCAGCTCACCACGACTATCGGGACTAGCGGGCAATGAGCAGTTCTTC. Translating it yields CASSPRLSGLAGNEQFF.

The chain combines TRBV30 with TRBJ2-1; tentative D call: TRBD1 (5 bases). V shed 0 bases and J shed 0 bases, with 21 bases lying between them. The germline gives CDR1 GTSNPN, CDR2 SVGIG (reference sequence). The CDR3 is 19 residues long. The CDR3 DNA is TGTGCCTGGAGTGTAAGAGGTCCGACAGAAGCTAGCTCCTACAATGAGCAGTTCTTC. Its translation is CAWSVRGPTEASSYNEQFF. Variable domain in full (rest from reference TRBV30 and TRBJ2-1): SQTIHQWPATLVQPVGSPLSLECTVEGTSNPNLYWYRQAAGRGLQLLFYSVGIGQISSEVPQNLSASRPQDRQFILSSKKLLLSDSGFYLCAWSVRGPTEASSYNEQFFGPGTRLTVL.

The chain uses TRBV15 and TRBJ2-1, with D possibly matching TRBD2 (5 bases). Trimming pared 5 bases from V and 9 bases from J, leaving 20 bases between. Germline loops: CDR1 LNHNV, CDR2 YYDKDF (reference sequence). CDR3 length equals 15 residues. The CDR3 DNA follows: TGTGCCACCAGCGTCGACGGGATGATGGGTGGTGAGCAGTTCTTC. It specifies CATSVDGMMGGEQFF.

The chain joins TRBV28 to TRBJ1-5, with D uncertain. The CDR3 totals 14 residues. The germline V gene has CDR1 MDHEN and CDR2 SYDVKM. The ends were cut back, 7 bases at V and 0 bases at J, with 10 bases in the middle. This CDR3 reads CASKGGYSNQPQHF. Written as DNA, the CDR3 is TGTGCCAGCAAGGGCGGGTATAGCAATCAGCCCCAGCATTTT.

This rearrangement joins TRBV6-5 to TRBJ2-7; 9 nucleotides match TRBD1. Per germline, CDR1 MNHEY and CDR2 SVGAGI. The CDR3 has 15 amino acids. V lost 6 bases, J lost 4 bases, and 10 bases stayed unmatched. In DNA form, the CDR3 reads TGTGCCAGCAGCTCCGGACAGGGGCAGGATTACGAGCAGTACTTC. Its translation is CASSSGQGQDYEQYF.

This chain links TRBV20-1 with TRBJ1-1; D is uncertain. The CDR3 loop spans 11 amino acids. Germline CDR1 reads DFQATT; CDR2 reads SNEGSKA (reference sequence). V lost 2 bases and J lost 11, with 12 bases in between. The CDR3 spells CSARTSTYAFF. The CDR3 DNA reads TGCAGTGCTAGAACTAGCACGTACGCTTTCTTT.

The chain employs TRBV27 and TRBJ2-1; 13 positions agree with TRBD2. The CDR3 has 15 amino acids. From germline, CDR1 is MNHEY and CDR2 SMNVEV (reference sequence). V was clipped by 6 bases and J by 10 bases; unmatched bases: 9. Here the CDR3 DNA reads TGTGCCAGCAGGAGAACTAGCGGGAGGGTCCTGGAGCAGTTCTTC. It yields the protein CASRRTSGRVLEQFF.